The clone carrying this T cell receptor beta chain appeared many times. Its antigen is as yet unknown. Trimming removed 6 bases at V and 5 bases at J, with 16 bases between. Germline V gives CDR1 SNHLY, CDR2 FYNNEI. The CDR3 extends over 14 amino acids. This sample stems from a study of T cell repertoires in cytomegalovirus infection. Overall study context: In public TCR beta signatures, there were indications of both CMV infection and matching HLA type.

Whole-study findings and limits: The ex vivo response was dominated by HLA-C-restricted CMV-specific TCR beta clonotypes. Of the TCR beta families, the public ones yielded a cumulative frequency that identified carriers of CMV plus the relevant HLA.

TCRdb called the reads again in MiXCR, with one record for every CDR3 protein. The top ten clones hold 18% of a sample with approximately 140,000 distinct CDR3 sequences, about 6% of them seen once. The V call is TRBV2, the J call TRBJ1-1, with D perhaps matching TRBD1 (5 bases). This sequence was found in a human donor in good health (CMV status not recorded). Some clones in this sample may be carry-over from other donors' samples. Sequences were obtained from PBMCs. The CDR3 bases are TGTGCCAGCAGCCCGAGCAGGGTTGGAACTGAAGCTTTCTTT. This codes for CASSPSRVGTEAFF.